This T cell receptor (beta chain) came from a study of cytomegalovirus exposure and HLA in healthy donors. At the level of the study: From donors who were HLA-typed, an early data release held around 80 million unique TCRs.

With V trimmed by 5 bases and J by 7 bases, 8 bases remained unmatched. Per the germline V gene, CDR1 is MNHEY and CDR2 is SVGAGI. The CDR3 loop spans 15 amino acids. Use of 60 Vbeta and 13 Jbeta primers characterized the PCR. Assay: immunoSEQ multiplex PCR; the TCRdb copy retains only in-frame clones and omits some. The table has more than 150,000 clones, more than 80% seen once. This chain connects TRBV6-5 to TRBJ2-5, with TRBD2 matching 12 bases. The sample comprised PBMCs. This sequence originates from a woman aged 50 to 60 in good health and CMV-seropositive. The CDR3 sequence: CASSDWTSGVGTQYF. Here the CDR3 DNA reads TGTGCCAGCAGTGACTGGACTAGCGGGGTGGGGACCCAGTACTTC.